Listed here is a single T cell receptor beta chain. Libraries were prepared by immunoSEQ multiplex PCR; TCRdb keeps only in-frame clonotypes and omits some of them. The table records over 65,000 clones, 65% to 90% of them present only once. Germline lookup yields CDR1 MDHEN and CDR2 SYDVKM. V was cut by 6 bases and J by 4 bases, with 18 bases left in between. CDR3 length: 15 residues. This entry is derived from a study of blood T cell repertoires in COVID-19. Study background: Sites across the United States, Italy and Spain contributed samples from acute and convalescent COVID-19. Sources were T cells, B-cell-depleted T cells, or PBMCs; the material itself was cDNA or gDNA.

Seattle patients were enrolled during active infection and followed longitudinally. The TCR sequence derives from a man of 80 years or more with COVID-19, enrolled during active disease. The J gene is TRBJ1-2, the V gene TRBV28, with D hard to call. The sample was peripheral blood. CDR3 DNA: TGTGCCAGCAGCTACGGTCCCGGAGGGCGCTATGGCTACACCTTC. Translating it yields CASSYGPGGRYGYTF.